The next 11 T cell receptor beta chains were all read from a single sample in a study of blood T cell repertoires in COVID-19. Sequenced by immunoSEQ multiplex PCR; TCRdb stores in-frame clones only, minus some. The data contain around 280,000 clones, around 90% of them singletons. Sequencing used peripheral blood. Receptors were obtained from a woman aged 45 to 65 who had recovered from COVID-19.

J is TRBJ2-5 and V is TRBV9, with D perhaps matching TRBD1 (5 bases). CDR3 length equals 14 residues. Germline CDR1 SGDLS, CDR2 YYNGEE. V lost 0 bases and J 1 base, leaving 7 bases between the germline ends. CDR3 sequence: CASSVGQIQETQYF. CDR3 coding DNA: TGTGCCAGCAGCGTAGGACAGATCCAAGAGACCCAGTACTTC.

This rearrangement joins TRBV6-5 to TRBJ1-1; 8 nucleotides match TRBD1. This CDR3 is 14 amino acids long. Trimming removed 5 bases from V and 6 bases from J; junction bases left unmatched: 8. The germline gives CDR1 MNHEY, CDR2 SVGAGI. CDR3 coding DNA: TGTGCCAGCAGTATATCAGGGGGCGCCGCTGAAGCTTTCTTT. This translates into CASSISGGAAEAFF.

The rearrangement uses TRBV9 and TRBJ2-2, with D tentatively TRBD2 (6 bases). Germline V CDR1 and CDR2: SGDLS, YYNGEE. The CDR3 extends over 14 amino acids. Trimming took off 2 bases at V and 4 bases at J, with 9 bases between the two ends. CDR3 sequence reads: CASSVRDFTGELFF. The CDR3 nucleotides read TGTGCCAGCAGCGTCCGGGACTTCACCGGGGAGCTGTTTTTT. Supplemented by reference TRBV9 and TRBJ2-2, the full variable domain reads DSGVTQTPKHLITATGQRVTLRCSPRSGDLSVYWYQQSLDQGLQFLIQYYNGEERAKGNILERFSAQQFPDLHSELNLSSLELGDSALYFCASSVRDFTGELFFGEGSRLTVL.

This rearrangement joins TRBV11-2 to TRBJ2-1; a possible D gene is TRBD2 (5 bases). The ends were cut back, 5 bases at V and 9 bases at J, with 14 bases in the middle. The germline gives CDR1 SGHAT, CDR2 FQNNGV. The CDR3 contains 13 residues. The CDR3 sequence: CASSHEGVGEQFF. The CDR3 DNA sequence: TGTGCCAGCAGCCACGAGGGAGTAGGTGAGCAGTTCTTC.

V usage is TRBV29-1 and J usage is TRBJ1-2; 9 positions agree with TRBD1. V lost 0 bases and J lost 0; bases outside the gene matches: 5. The CDR3 extends over 16 amino acids. The germline CDR1 and CDR2 sequences are SQVTM and ANQGSEA. The CDR3 region is CSVEDRGDRANYGYTF. CDR3 sequence (DNA): TGCAGCGTTGAAGATCGCGGGGACAGGGCTAACTATGGCTACACCTTC.

This clone occurred once. The genes are TRBV14 and TRBJ1-3; possibly TRBD1 for D (5 bases). This CDR3 has 15 residues. Germline V CDR1 and CDR2: SGHDN, FVKESK. Trimming removed 4 bases from V and 9 bases from J, with 19 bases in between. CDR3 nucleotide sequence: TGTGCCAGCAGCCTTTTGCCCGGGAGGGACGTCACCATATATTTT. This gives the protein CASSLLPGRDVTIYF.

This chain connects TRBV4-2 to TRBJ2-2; tentative D call: TRBD1 (6 bases). CDR3 length: 17 amino acids. Trimming left V 0 bases short and J 5 bases short, with 16 bases between. Germline V CDR1 and CDR2: LGHNA, YNFKEQ. The CDR3 spells CASSQEDRPGETGELFF. CDR3 DNA: TGTGCCAGCAGCCAAGAAGATAGGCCAGGGGAGACCGGGGAGCTGTTTTTT.

This clone is a singleton in its sample. CDR3 DNA sequence: TGTGCCAGCAGTTCAGATCGTTCGCCCTACACCTTC. Translating gives CASSSDRSPYTF. The rearrangement links TRBV6-5 to TRBJ1-2; D uncertain. Deletions cut 4 bases from V and 10 bases from J, with 13 bases between. Germline CDR1 reads MNHEY; CDR2 reads SVGAGI. The CDR3 length is 12 residues.

The gene calls are TRBV4-1 and TRBJ1-6, with D unresolved. V shed 3 bases and J shed 5 bases, with 17 bases lying between them. The CDR3 sequence is 17 residues long. Per the germline V gene, CDR1 is MGHRA and CDR2 is YSYEKL. CDR3 in DNA: TGCGCCAGCAGCCACCGAACTACCGGGATTAATAATTCACCCCTCCACTTT. This encodes CASSHRTTGINNSPLHF.

The chain links TRBV7-9 to TRBJ2-7, with D maybe TRBD2 (6 bases). The V gene's germline CDR1 is SEHNR and CDR2 FQNEAQ (reference sequence). CDR3 length equals 14 residues. V shed 5 bases and J shed 2 bases, with 13 bases lying between them. As DNA, the CDR3 is TGTGCCAGCAGCCCTGAGGGAGGCCCCTACGAGCAGTACTTC. Amino acid sequence: CASSPEGGPYEQYF.

V usage is TRBV10-3 and J usage is TRBJ1-1, with D possibly being TRBD1 (5 bases). V was shortened by 0 bases and J by 8 bases, with 10 bases between the two germline ends. CDR1 ENHRY and CDR2 SYGVKD come from the germline V gene. This CDR3 is built from 13 residues. CDR3 protein: CAISESSQGEAFF. CDR3 nucleotide sequence: TGTGCCATCAGTGAGTCCTCCCAGGGCGAAGCTTTCTTT.